The 16 T cell receptor beta chains below all came from one sample that was sequenced in a study of persistence of HIV-infected CD4 T cells. These receptors have no identified antigens. Cells were stimulated with CMV-infected fibroblast lysates at approximately 10 ug/mL. CD40L-negative CD69-negative CD45RO-high memory CD4+ T cells were sorted as populations depleted of antigen-responding cells. This was the immunoSEQ version 4 assay in survey mode. Repertoires were generated with immunoSEQ multiplex PCR, while TCRdb's copy carries only in-frame clones and drops some. The profile shows 35,000 to 40,000 clones, over 80% of them singletons. Specimen: CD4+ T cells sorted from PBMCs after approximately 19-hour stimulation, collected from a patient who received antiretroviral therapy. These receptors were obtained from an adult man with HIV who was CMV-seropositive.

This clone appeared a few times. The chain couples TRBV18 to TRBJ1-2, with a tentative D call TRBD1 (6 bases). This CDR3 is built from 13 residues. Deletions cut 3 bases from V and 6 bases from J, with 11 bases between. In germline, CDR1 is KGHSH, CDR2 LQKENI. CDR3 protein: CASSPQGTNGYTF. The CDR3 DNA reads TGTGCCAGCTCACCTCAGGGGACTAATGGCTACACCTTC. Full variable domain (missing parts from reference TRBV18 and TRBJ1-2): NAGVMQNPRHLVRRRGQEARLRCSPMKGHSHVYWYRQLPEEGLKFMVYLQKENIIDESGMPKERFSAEFPKEGPSILRIQQVVRGDSAAYFCASSPQGTNGYTFGSGTRLTVV.

The rearrangement joins TRBV6-5 to TRBJ2-7; 7 bases fit TRBD2. CDR1 and CDR2 (germline): MNHEY, SVGAGI. J was trimmed by 5 bases and V by 0 bases; bases with no gene match: 7. The CDR3 is made up of 15 amino acids. CDR3 protein: CASSYSPGGGNEQYF. Written as DNA, the CDR3 is TGTGCCAGCAGTTACTCGCCGGGGGGAGGGAACGAGCAGTACTTC.

The chain recombines TRBV28 with TRBJ2-1, with 9 nucleotides matching TRBD2. Per germline, CDR1 MDHEN and CDR2 SYDVKM. The CDR3 is 16 residues long. Trimming removed 6 bases from V and 1 base from J; junction bases left unmatched: 7. CDR3 nucleotides: TGTGCCAGCAGAAACGAAGCGGGGGGTTCCTACAATGAGCAGTTCTTC. It specifies CASRNEAGGSYNEQFF.

This CDR3 is CASSAEGVNTGELFF. The CDR3 region has the DNA TGTGCCAGCAGCGCCGAGGGAGTGAACACCGGGGAGCTGTTTTTT. The V and J genes are TRBV6-5 and TRBJ2-2; perhaps TRBD2 as D (5 bases). Per germline, CDR1 MNHEY and CDR2 SVGAGI. Trimming removed 6 bases from V and 1 base from J, with 12 bases in between. The CDR3 extends over 15 amino acids.

A remark on this clone: Germline is not matched at one junction end, which may reflect a read error. This chain links TRBV6-5 with TRBJ2-2; 9 nucleotides line up with TRBD2. The CDR3 extends over 16 amino acids. Germline V gene data show CDR1 as MNHEY and CDR2 as SVGAGI. The CDR3 sequence: CASSSPGLAKTGELFF. CDR3 DNA sequence: TGTGCCAGCAGTTCCCCCGGACTAGCGAAGACCGGGGAGCTGTTTTTT.

This clone is a singleton in its sample. The chain has TRBV5-1 and TRBJ1-1; D gene unclear. V lost 2 bases and J lost 5, with 10 bases in between. CDR1 and CDR2 (germline): SGHRS, YFSETQ. CDR3 length: 13 amino acids. CDR3 protein: CASSLEARTEAFF. In DNA form, the CDR3 reads TGCGCCAGCAGCTTAGAGGCCCGGACTGAAGCTTTCTTT.

This chain links TRBV5-4 with TRBJ1-4, with 7 bases lining up with TRBD1. This CDR3 spans 14 amino acids. After removal of 2 bases from V and 11 bases from J, the junction contained 9 bases not matched to a gene. CDR1 is SGHNT and CDR2 is YYREEE in the germline V gene (reference sequence). The CDR3 is CASSFSQGRNKLFF. The CDR3 nucleotides read TGTGCCAGCAGCTTTTCACAGGGGCGAAACAAACTGTTTTTT.

The chain recombines TRBV18 with TRBJ1-5; perhaps TRBD1 as D (6 bases). Trimming removed 3 bases at V and 4 bases at J, with 16 bases between. Germline V gene lookup returns CDR1 KGHSH and CDR2 LQKENI. The CDR3 has 16 residues. CDR3 protein: CASSPQRDTANQPQHF. In DNA, the CDR3 is TGTGCCAGCTCACCTCAACGGGACACCGCTAATCAGCCCCAGCATTTT.

The chain employs TRBV7-6 and TRBJ2-7; tentative D call: TRBD2 (7 bases). This CDR3 contains 16 residues. The germline V and J ends were trimmed by 5 bases and 4 bases, with 21 bases remaining between them. CDR1 and CDR2 (germline): SGHVS, FNYEAQ. CDR3: CASSPGGSGVSYEQYF. For the CDR3, the DNA is TGTGCCAGCAGCCCCGGGGGGTCAGGGGTTTCGTACGAGCAGTACTTC. Full variable domain (rest looked up from reference TRBV7-6 and TRBJ2-7): GAGVSQSPRYKVTKRGQDVALRCDPISGHVSLYWYRQALGQGPEFLTYFNYEAQQDKSGLPNDRFSAERPEGSISTLTIQRTEQRDSAMYRCASSPGGSGVSYEQYFGPGTRLTVT.

The V gene is TRBV12-3 or TRBV12-4, the J gene TRBJ2-4, with unresolved D. The V end lost 2 bases, the J end lost 15 bases, and 11 bases lay between the germline ends. The CDR3 loop spans 11 amino acids. The CDR3: CASSLRAKVYF. For the CDR3, the DNA is TGTGCCAGCAGTTTAAGGGCCAAGGTGTACTTC.

J is TRBJ1-2 and V is TRBV6-5; 8 bases are shared with TRBD1. The CDR3 consists of 13 residues. Germline trimming cut 5 bases from V and 6 bases from J; bases unmatched to any gene: 5. From germline, CDR1 is MNHEY and CDR2 SVGAGI. For the CDR3, the DNA is TGTGCCAGCAGTAGGGACAGGAAAGATGGCTACACCTTC. It yields the protein CASSRDRKDGYTF.

This chain connects TRBV30 to TRBJ1-1; maybe TRBD1 (5 bases). V lost 0 bases to trimming and J lost 1 base, with 12 bases between them. The CDR3 is 15 residues long. Germline CDR1 and CDR2: GTSNPN and SVGIG (reference sequence). The CDR3 region is CAWSVWGVTNTEAFF. In nucleotides, the CDR3 is TGTGCCTGGAGTGTATGGGGGGTAACGAACACTGAAGCTTTCTTT.

The rearrangement joins TRBV5-1 to TRBJ1-2; D is unresolved. Between the trimmed V and J ends, which lost 4 bases and 4 bases, there was a span of 17 bases. The CDR3 is made up of 15 amino acids. CDR1 and CDR2 (germline): SGHRS, YFSETQ. Written as DNA, the CDR3 is TGCGCCAGCAGCCCCGGCGGGGAAGTAACCTATGGCTACACCTTC. This codes for CASSPGGEVTYGYTF. The full variable domain, completed using reference TRBV5-1 and TRBJ1-2, is KAGVTQTPRYLIKTRGQQVTLSCSPISGHRSVSWYQQTPGQGLQFLFEYFSETQRNKGNFPGRFSGRQFSNSRSEMNVSTLELGDSALYLCASSPGGEVTYGYTFGSGTRLTVV.

The CDR3 loop reads CANKADGDLHF. The CDR3 nucleotides read TGTGCCAACAAAGCGGACGGGGACCTCCACTTT. The J gene is TRBJ1-6, the V gene TRBV25-1; D is unclear. V was pared by 10 bases and J by 15 bases, with 16 bases between. The CDR3 has 11 amino acids. CDR1 and CDR2 from the germline V gene are MGHDK and SYGVNS.

The gene calls are TRBV6-1 and TRBJ1-4; 8 bases are a match to TRBD1. Germline CDR1 reads MNHNS; CDR2 reads SASEGT. CDR3 size: 18 residues. Trimming at V came to 4 bases and at J to 6 bases, leaving 16 bases not matched to a gene. CDR3 DNA sequence: TGTGCCAGCAGTGCTCCTGTTGTGGGCAGGGGGCCCCATGAAAAACTGTTTTTT. It encodes CASSAPVVGRGPHEKLFF.

This clone was detected a few times. The rearrangement joins TRBV19 to TRBJ1-5, with D tentatively TRBD1 (5 bases). V was cut by 3 bases and J by 7 bases, with 10 bases left in between. CDR3 size: 13 residues. CDR1 is LNHDA, CDR2 SQIVND, per germline (reference sequence). The chain's CDR3 is CASSIQGGQPQHF. The CDR3 coding sequence is TGTGCCAGTAGTATCCAGGGAGGACAGCCCCAGCATTTT.